Following are 13 T cell receptor beta chains from one sample sequenced in a study of beta chain features in type 1 diabetes. Whole-study findings and limits: All four CD4+ subsets from Type 1 diabetes patients carried moderately but significantly shorter TCRB CDR3s.

The sequenced template was cDNA made from the entire isolated RNA. Here immunoSEQ multiplex PCR was the method, and the copy in TCRdb shows in-frame clones only, minus some. In the table there are about 260,000 clones, 24% of which are singletons. No antigen has been identified for these receptors. Sequenced sample: naive CD4+ T cells from blood. These receptors all come from a woman aged 25 to 39 with type 1 diabetes.

This clone was seen more than once but under ten times. The same CDR3 can be traced to other DNA sequences in this sample. The chain links TRBV5-1 to TRBJ1-1; unclear D gene. The CDR3 has 14 amino acids. V lost 0 bases and J 0 bases, leaving 6 bases between the germline ends. Germline V gives CDR1 SGHRS, CDR2 YFSETQ. In DNA form, the CDR3 reads TGCGCCAGCAGCTTGGACAGATTGAACACTGAAGCTTTCTTT. It encodes CASSLDRLNTEAFF.

The gene calls are TRBV18 and TRBJ1-1; a possible D gene is TRBD1 (6 bases). CDR1 KGHSH and CDR2 LQKENI come from the germline V gene. This CDR3 has 15 residues. The germline V and J ends were trimmed by 4 bases and 4 bases, with 16 bases remaining between them. Here the CDR3 reads CASSQGQSLPTEAFF. DNA of the CDR3: TGTGCCAGCTCACAAGGACAGTCTCTCCCCACTGAAGCTTTCTTT.

This clone occurred a few times. The CDR3 DNA reads TGCGCCAGCAGCTTGGCCAGGGGGCCCCAAGAGACCCAGTACTTC. This gives the protein CASSLARGPQETQYF. The chain links TRBV5-1 to TRBJ2-5, with 8 bases matching TRBD1. Germline assignment: CDR1 SGHRS and CDR2 YFSETQ. The junction had 2 bases not matched to a gene; V was cut back by 0 bases and J by 1 base. The CDR3 has 15 residues.

There are a few counts of this clone. The chain recombines TRBV5-1 with TRBJ2-1, with 11 bases fitting TRBD2. With 4 bases clipped from V and 5 bases from J, the junction kept 8 bases outside the gene matches. CDR1 is SGHRS and CDR2 is YFSETQ in the germline V gene. The CDR3 consists of 16 residues. The CDR3: CASSQKLAGANNEQFF. CDR3 DNA: TGCGCCAGCAGCCAAAAACTAGCGGGAGCCAACAATGAGCAGTTCTTC.

This clone was seen more than once but under ten times. The gene calls are TRBV7-3 and TRBJ1-1; tentative D call: TRBD1 (6 bases). This CDR3 is built from 14 residues. In germline, CDR1 is SGHTA, CDR2 FQGTGA. The V end was cut by 2 bases, the J end by 3 bases, with 10 bases between. The CDR3: CASSLGDRYTEAFF. CDR3 in DNA: TGTGCCAGCAGCTTAGGCGACAGGTACACTGAAGCTTTCTTT.

This clone was counted only a few times. This chain connects TRBV5-1 to TRBJ2-1; TRBD2 aligns across 8 bases. Trimming cost V 4 bases and J 4 bases; bases outside gene matches: 10. Germline V gene lookup returns CDR1 SGHRS and CDR2 YFSETQ. The CDR3 sequence is 16 residues long. CDR3 protein: CASSILAADTYNEQFF. The CDR3 DNA reads TGCGCCAGCAGCATACTAGCGGCGGATACTTACAATGAGCAGTTCTTC.

The V gene is TRBV9, the J gene TRBJ1-1; 8 bases fit TRBD1. The junction had 5 bases not matched to a gene; V was cut back by 3 bases and J by 1 base. The CDR3 length is 15 residues. The germline V gene has CDR1 SGDLS and CDR2 YYNGEE. The CDR3 loop reads CASSADRGGNTEAFF. DNA of the CDR3: TGTGCCAGCAGCGCTGACAGGGGCGGGAACACTGAAGCTTTCTTT.

V is TRBV9 and J is TRBJ2-1; TRBD2 aligns across 9 bases. The CDR3 is 15 amino acids. The germline V gene has CDR1 SGDLS and CDR2 YYNGEE. V lost 4 bases, J lost 6 bases, and 8 bases stayed unmatched. CDR3 DNA sequence: TGTGCCAGCAGCCCCCGGGTAGCGGGAGCCAATGAGCAGTTCTTC. It yields the protein CASSPRVAGANEQFF.

The V call is TRBV5-1, the J call TRBJ2-7, with TRBD2 identical over 7 bases. CDR1 is SGHRS, CDR2 YFSETQ, per germline. Unmatched junction bases numbered 6, after V lost 3 bases and J lost 3 bases. The length of the CDR3 is 14 residues. The CDR3 region has the DNA TGCGCCAGCAGCTCCCAGACTAGCTTCTACGAGCAGTACTTC. Protein: CASSSQTSFYEQYF.

CDR3 protein: CASSFPQGVYEQYF. The CDR3 DNA reads TGTGCCAGCAGTTTCCCACAGGGGGTCTACGAGCAGTACTTC. The V gene is TRBV28, the J gene TRBJ2-7, with 8 nucleotides matching TRBD1. Germline V lookup: CDR1 MDHEN, CDR2 SYDVKM. V dropped 3 bases and J dropped 3; count of bases not matched to a gene: 4. The CDR3 extends over 14 amino acids.

This clone was seen only a few times. J is TRBJ2-7 and V is TRBV5-4; D is possibly TRBD1 (6 bases). V lost 5 bases and J lost 2, with 17 bases in between. The CDR3 loop spans 15 amino acids. Germline CDR1 reads SGHNT; CDR2 reads YYREEE (reference sequence). The CDR3 nucleotides read TGTGCCAGCAGTTATGACCGGGACATCACCTACGAGCAGTACTTC. This encodes CASSYDRDITYEQYF.

The V gene is TRBV4-1, the J gene TRBJ1-1, with 7 bases lining up with TRBD1. V shed 4 bases, J shed 4 bases, and the junction held 6 bases outside the gene matches. This CDR3 has 14 residues. Germline V gives CDR1 MGHRA, CDR2 YSYEKL. The CDR3: CASSLKQGPTEAFF. CDR3 DNA: TGCGCCAGCAGCCTAAAACAGGGGCCCACTGAAGCTTTCTTT.

This chain uses TRBV19 with TRBJ2-7; 8 bases are a match to TRBD2. Trimming at V came to 3 bases and at J to 0 bases, leaving 1 base not matched to a gene. Germline-derived CDR1 and CDR2 are LNHDA and SQIVND (reference sequence). This CDR3 spans 14 amino acids. CDR3 in DNA: TGTGCCAGTAGTATTACTAGCGGCTCCTACGAGCAGTACTTC. Its protein product is CASSITSGSYEQYF.